One and the same sample provided the 21 T cell receptor beta chains below, sequenced in a study of beta chain features in type 1 diabetes. Findings and caveats of the study: Patients with Type 1 diabetes showed moderately but significantly shorter TCRB CDR3s in all four CD4+ subsets.

The study reverse transcribed the entire isolated RNA, so it sequenced expressed TCRB transcripts. Only in-frame clones appear in the TCRdb table, and some are missing; sequencing was by immunoSEQ multiplex PCR. Found here are approximately 600,000 clones, approximately 13% of them singletons; the top ten hold more than 0.1%. No antigen is known for these receptors. Sequenced material: naive CD4+ T cells from blood. All receptors derive from a man aged 25 to 40 with type 1 diabetes.

V and J are TRBV6-6 and TRBJ1-2; D gene uncertain. Germline-derived CDR1 and CDR2 are MNHNY and SVGAGI (reference sequence). The CDR3 is made up of 14 amino acids. Trimming removed 7 bases at V and 4 bases at J, with 16 bases between. The CDR3 region is CASNIQIAVYGYTF. CDR3 coding DNA: TGTGCCAGCAACATACAGATAGCCGTCTATGGCTACACCTTC.

The sample holds a few counts of this clone. V gene TRBV4-3 combines with J gene TRBJ2-2; D may correspond to TRBD1 or TRBD2 (5 bases each). Germline assignment: CDR1 LGHNA and CDR2 YSLEER. The CDR3 is 17 residues long. The V and J ends lost 0 bases and 1 base respectively, with 12 bases between them. CDR3 DNA: TGCGCCAGCAGCCAAGATAGACGGGGCCTGAACACCGGGGAGCTGTTTTTT. Translation: CASSQDRRGLNTGELFF.

The chain joins TRBV6-1 to TRBJ2-7; tentatively, D is TRBD2 (5 bases). V gave up 9 bases and J gave up 2 bases, with 11 bases separating them. The CDR3 has 12 residues. The germline CDR1 and CDR2 sequences are MNHNS and SASEGT. This chain's CDR3 is CASHGLAYEQYF. The CDR3 coding sequence is TGTGCCAGTCACGGACTTGCCTACGAGCAGTACTTC.

This clone has just a few counts. V and J are TRBV9 and TRBJ1-2, with D possibly being TRBD1 (6 bases). V was cut by 0 bases and J by 2 bases, with 11 bases left in between. The CDR3 covers 15 residues. The germline V gene encodes CDR1 SGDLS and CDR2 YYNGEE. CDR3 bases: TGTGCCAGCAGCGTAGTCTCAGGGACAAACTATGGCTACACCTTC. It codes for CASSVVSGTNYGYTF.

The table lists this clone with a few counts. The chain is built from TRBV5-4 and TRBJ2-3; the D gene is possibly TRBD2 (6 bases). CDR3 size: 16 residues. Germline assignment: CDR1 SGHNT and CDR2 YYREEE (reference sequence). Trimming left V 4 bases short and J 0 bases short, with 15 bases between. For the CDR3, the DNA is TGTGCCAGCAGCGGAGGGAGCGGGTCTAGCACAGATACGCAGTATTTT. This sequence encodes CASSGGSGSSTDTQYF.

The chain recombines TRBV6-5 with TRBJ2-7, with TRBD1 identical over 10 bases. CDR1 is MNHEY and CDR2 is SVGAGI in the germline V gene. This CDR3 has 15 amino acids. The J segment lost 2 bases and the V segment lost 6 bases, leaving 7 bases of the junction unmatched. Written as DNA, the CDR3 is TGTGCCAGCAGAAGCGACGGGACAGGGGCCTACGAGCAGTACTTC. Its protein product is CASRSDGTGAYEQYF.

The chain has TRBV9 and TRBJ2-1; TRBD2 agrees at 8 bases. The CDR3 contains 15 residues. V gave up 1 base and J gave up 5 bases; unmatched junction bases: 5. The germline V gene encodes CDR1 SGDLS and CDR2 YYNGEE. The CDR3 is CASSVLGTRDNEQFF. CDR3 DNA: TGTGCCAGCAGCGTACTGGGGACTAGAGACAATGAGCAGTTCTTC.

The genes are TRBV2 and TRBJ2-1; TRBD1 aligns across 8 bases. The J segment lost 6 bases and the V segment lost 3 bases, leaving 4 bases of the junction unmatched. This CDR3 has 14 residues. CDR1 and CDR2 from the germline V gene are SNHLY and FYNNEI. CDR3 protein: CASSDGQGANEQFF. In nucleotides, the CDR3 is TGTGCCAGCAGTGATGGCCAGGGGGCCAATGAGCAGTTCTTC. The variable domain in full, with the rest retrieved from reference TRBV2 and TRBJ2-1, is EPEVTQTPSHQVTQMGQEVILRCVPISNHLYFYWYRQILGQKVEFLVSFYNNEISEKSEIFDDQFSVERPDGSNFTLKIRSTKLEDSAMYFCASSDGQGANEQFFGPGTRLTVL.

V and J are TRBV6-1 and TRBJ1-5; D gene unclear. The germline CDR1 and CDR2 sequences are MNHNS and SASEGT. CDR3 length: 11 amino acids. V was clipped by 3 bases and J by 7 bases, with 4 bases between them. DNA of the CDR3: TGTGCCAGCAGTGATCGACAGCCCCAGCATTTT. Translated: CASSDRQPQHF.

This clone occurred a few times. The chain carries TRBV30 and TRBJ2-7, with D unclear. CDR1 is GTSNPN and CDR2 is SVGIG in the germline V gene (reference sequence). The V end lost 2 bases, the J end lost 3 bases, and 8 bases lay between the germline ends. This CDR3 contains 12 residues. The CDR3 here is CAWSIRHYEQYF. CDR3 DNA sequence: TGTGCCTGGAGTATCCGACACTACGAGCAGTACTTC. The entire variable domain, with the rest obtained from reference TRBV30 and TRBJ2-7, is as follows: SQTIHQWPATLVQPVGSPLSLECTVEGTSNPNLYWYRQAAGRGLQLLFYSVGIGQISSEVPQNLSASRPQDRQFILSSKKLLLSDSGFYLCAWSIRHYEQYFGPGTRLTVT.

The V and J genes are TRBV29-1 and TRBJ2-1; D gene uncertain. V gave up 5 bases and J gave up 1 base, with 9 bases separating them. The CDR3 is 13 residues long. The germline gives CDR1 SQVTM, CDR2 ANQGSEA. CDR3 amino acids: CSVSTGSYNEQFF. For the CDR3, the DNA is TGCAGCGTTTCTACCGGGTCCTACAATGAGCAGTTCTTC.

In this sample, this clone turned up a few times. This same CDR3 is encoded by further DNA sequences in the sample. This chain connects TRBV29-1 to TRBJ2-1; maybe TRBD2 (6 bases). Germline V gene data show CDR1 as SQVTM and CDR2 as ANQGSEA. CDR3 length equals 12 residues. Trimming removed 4 bases at V and 4 bases at J, with 8 bases between. In nucleotides, the CDR3 is TGCAGCGTTGCCGCGGGGTACAATGAGCAGTTCTTC. This codes for CSVAAGYNEQFF.

This rearrangement joins TRBV29-1 to TRBJ2-7; a possible D gene is TRBD1 (5 bases). V shed 6 bases and J shed 5 bases, with 20 bases lying between them. Germline V lookup: CDR1 SQVTM, CDR2 ANQGSEA. CDR3 length: 14 residues. The CDR3 is CSVGTSRETHEQYF. CDR3 coding DNA: TGCAGCGTCGGCACCTCCAGGGAAACCCACGAGCAGTACTTC.

In this sample, this clone turned up a few times. CDR3 in amino acids: CASSLQSPMVGPREQFF. CDR3 DNA sequence: TGTGCCAGCAGCCTTCAAAGCCCTATGGTCGGGCCGCGCGAGCAGTTCTTC. This sequence joins TRBV11-2 and TRBJ2-1; D remains ambiguous. Trimming pared 5 bases from V and 10 bases from J, leaving 27 bases between. Per germline, CDR1 SGHAT and CDR2 FQNNGV. The CDR3 covers 17 residues.

The sample holds a few counts of this clone. The chain is built from TRBV2 and TRBJ1-4; D might be TRBD1 (5 bases). The CDR3 has 13 residues. The ends were cut back, 5 bases at V and 8 bases at J, with 12 bases in the middle. Germline V CDR1 and CDR2: SNHLY, FYNNEI. CDR3 coding DNA: TGTGCCAGCAGTCAAGGGGCGGGGGAAAAACTGTTTTTT. Translated: CASSQGAGEKLFF.

This chain connects TRBV29-1 to TRBJ1-1; the D is unclear. The CDR3 has 14 residues. Trimming took 5 bases from V and 1 from J, leaving 14 bases between them. Germline V gene data show CDR1 as SQVTM and CDR2 as ANQGSEA. This CDR3 reads CSVRPNMGNTEAFF. DNA of the CDR3: TGCAGCGTTCGTCCCAACATGGGGAACACTGAAGCTTTCTTT.

The V and J genes are TRBV19 and TRBJ2-5; TRBD2 matches at 10 bases. The V segment lost 6 bases and the J segment 5 bases; nucleotides outside the gene matches: 12. CDR3 size: 16 residues. In germline, CDR1 is LNHDA, CDR2 SQIVND (reference sequence). CDR3 DNA: TGTGCCAGTAGCTCCCGGGTAGCGGGGGGTTGGGAGACCCAGTACTTC. Translation: CASSSRVAGGWETQYF.

V and J are TRBV7-2 and TRBJ2-3, with TRBD1 matching 10 bases. Germline lookup yields CDR1 SGHTA and CDR2 FQGNSA. This CDR3 contains 16 residues. The junction had 11 bases not matched to a gene; V was cut back by 7 bases and J by 4 bases. CDR3 in amino acids: CASTLMGQGSSDTQYF. The CDR3 DNA is TGTGCCAGCACCCTAATGGGACAGGGGAGTTCAGATACGCAGTATTTT.

The chain links TRBV5-1 to TRBJ1-1, with 8 bases lining up with TRBD1. The CDR3 extends over 14 amino acids. V shed 5 bases, J shed 6 bases, and the junction held 9 bases outside the gene matches. Germline assignment: CDR1 SGHRS and CDR2 YFSETQ. The CDR3 DNA sequence: TGCGCCAGCAGTTCAGGACAGGGTGAATCTGAAGCTTTCTTT. Translation gives CASSSGQGESEAFF.

This clone was seen a few times. V and J are TRBV4-1 and TRBJ2-1; 7 positions match TRBD1. Germline V CDR1 and CDR2: MGHRA, YSYEKL. V trimming: 0 bases; J trimming: 2 bases; junction bases outside the gene matches: 4. The CDR3 is made up of 16 amino acids. CDR3 loop: CASSQETGPPYNEQFF. The CDR3 region has the DNA TGCGCCAGCAGCCAAGAGACAGGGCCCCCCTACAATGAGCAGTTCTTC.

This chain connects TRBV5-7 to TRBJ2-3; TRBD1 matches 9 bases. TRBV5-7 falls under the ORF class, with uncertain function. After removal of 2 bases from V and 1 base from J, the junction contained 5 bases not matched to a gene. The CDR3 extends over 16 amino acids. CDR3 sequence reads: CASSLWDREGTDTQYF. For the CDR3, the DNA is TGTGCCAGCAGCTTATGGGACAGGGAGGGCACAGATACGCAGTATTTT.